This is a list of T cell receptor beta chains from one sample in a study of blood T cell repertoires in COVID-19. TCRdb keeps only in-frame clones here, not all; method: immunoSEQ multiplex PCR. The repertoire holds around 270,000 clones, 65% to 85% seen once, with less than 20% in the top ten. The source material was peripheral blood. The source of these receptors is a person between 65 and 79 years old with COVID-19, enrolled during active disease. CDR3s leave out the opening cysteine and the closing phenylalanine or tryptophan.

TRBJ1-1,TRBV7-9,ASSSGRAEAF
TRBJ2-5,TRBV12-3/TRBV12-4,ASSPRVSGTQY
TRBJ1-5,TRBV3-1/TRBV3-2,ASSPTRPGHPWQPQH
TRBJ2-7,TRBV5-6,ASSFGNYEQY
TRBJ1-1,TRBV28,ASIPGNTEAF
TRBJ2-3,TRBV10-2,ASTRQRTVQKIDTQY
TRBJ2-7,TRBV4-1,ASSADGTDEQY
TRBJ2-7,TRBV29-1,SVGAGRTEQY
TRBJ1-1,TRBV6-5,ASSYTSGTEAF
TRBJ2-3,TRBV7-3,ASSLGTSGSTDTQY